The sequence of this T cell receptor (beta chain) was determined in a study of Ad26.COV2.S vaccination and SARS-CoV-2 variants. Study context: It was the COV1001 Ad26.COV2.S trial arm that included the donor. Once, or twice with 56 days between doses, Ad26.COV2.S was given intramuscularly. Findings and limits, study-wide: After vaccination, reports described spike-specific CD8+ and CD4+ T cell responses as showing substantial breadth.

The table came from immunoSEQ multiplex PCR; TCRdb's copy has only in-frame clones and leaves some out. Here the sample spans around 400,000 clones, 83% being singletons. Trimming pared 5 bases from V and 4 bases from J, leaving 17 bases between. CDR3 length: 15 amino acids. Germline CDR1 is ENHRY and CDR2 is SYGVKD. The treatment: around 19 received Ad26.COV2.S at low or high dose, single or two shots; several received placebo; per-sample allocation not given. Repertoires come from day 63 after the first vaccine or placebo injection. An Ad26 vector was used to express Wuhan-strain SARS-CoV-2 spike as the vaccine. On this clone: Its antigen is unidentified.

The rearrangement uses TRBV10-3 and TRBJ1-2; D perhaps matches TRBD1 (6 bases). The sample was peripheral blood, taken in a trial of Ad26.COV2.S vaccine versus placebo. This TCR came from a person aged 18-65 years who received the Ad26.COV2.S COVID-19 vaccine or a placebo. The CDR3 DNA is TGTGCCATCAGTACCTTAGGGGGGGGGACCTATGGCTACACCTTC. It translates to CAISTLGGGTYGYTF.